This T cell receptor beta chain was recovered during a study of CD8+CD57+ T cells in acquired aplastic anemia. Turning to the study itself: Some 10 million reads were obtained on average for healthy donor CD4+ cells. Study-level findings and limits: CD8+ Simpson's diversity showed no significant patient-control difference.

This clonotype was seen many times. The antigen is unknown. Profiling that covered TCR beta VDJ and CDR3 relied on genomic DNA as its template. TCRdb analysed the reads with MiXCR anew, one entry per CDR3 protein. Among more than 100,000 distinct CDR3 sequences, 41% were seen once, and the ten largest hold less than 8.5%. Looked up from germline, CDR1 is KGHSH and CDR2 is LQKENI. The CDR3 runs to 11 residues. The trim removed 6 bases at V and 10 bases at J, leaving 4 bases unmatched. The TCR originated in a human donor in good health, serving as a control. Sequenced material: sorted CD4+, CD8+, or CD8+CD57+ T cells (not recorded which) from PBMCs. This sequence joins TRBV18 and TRBJ1-1, with TRBD1 matching 8 bases. The CDR3 is CASSPDRGAFF. CDR3 nucleotides: TGTGCCAGCTCTCCCGACAGGGGAGCTTTCTTT.